This passage covers 32 T cell receptor beta chains from one sample sequenced in a study of cytomegalovirus exposure and HLA in healthy donors. Primers included in the PCR were 60 Vbeta and 13 Jbeta primers. Some clones are missing from TCRdb's copy, which holds only in-frame ones; the method was immunoSEQ multiplex PCR. In the table there are under 250,000 clones, over 80% of which are singletons. The specimen was PBMCs. The source of these receptors is a middle-aged man in good health and CMV-seropositive.

In this sample, this clone turned up a few times. This chain links TRBV7-2 with TRBJ1-1; the match to TRBD1 covers 7 bases. Germline values: CDR1 SGHTA, CDR2 FQGNSA. The CDR3 sequence is 14 residues long. The trim removed 3 bases at V and 7 bases at J, leaving 8 bases unmatched. The CDR3 is CASSFTGTAGEAFF. DNA for the CDR3: TGTGCCAGCAGCTTCACCGGGACAGCCGGTGAAGCTTTCTTT.

This clone was seen just once. The V and J genes are TRBV9 and TRBJ2-7; TRBD2 matches 11 bases. Trimming removed 0 bases from V and 1 base from J; junction bases left unmatched: 6. In germline, CDR1 is SGDLS, CDR2 YYNGEE. CDR3 size: 17 residues. The CDR3: CASSVAATSGSSYEQYF. The CDR3 region has the DNA TGTGCCAGCAGCGTAGCGGCTACTAGCGGGAGTTCCTACGAGCAGTACTTC.

This clone was counted between two and nine times. The chain employs TRBV5-5 and TRBJ2-2; 8 bases align to TRBD1. The CDR3 totals 12 residues. Trimming cost V 7 bases and J 6 bases; bases outside gene matches: 2. Germline CDR1 SGHKS, CDR2 YYEKEE (reference sequence). The CDR3 sequence is CASDRGAGELFF. CDR3 coding DNA: TGTGCCAGCGACAGGGGTGCCGGGGAGCTGTTTTTT.

This sequence joins TRBV6-5 and TRBJ2-7; TRBD1 aligns across 7 bases. The CDR3 sequence is 13 residues long. Germline loops: CDR1 MNHEY, CDR2 SVGAGI. V lost 9 bases, J lost 1 base, and 6 bases stayed unmatched. CDR3 coding DNA: TGTGCCAGTCGGGGACAGCCTTCCTACGAGCAGTACTTC. It encodes CASRGQPSYEQYF.

This chain links TRBV4-1 with TRBJ2-7; perhaps TRBD1 as D (5 bases). CDR3 size: 16 residues. V was clipped by 4 bases and J by 0 bases, with 16 bases between them. CDR1 and CDR2 from the germline V gene are MGHRA and YSYEKL. CDR3 loop: CASSRSGQAFSYEQYF. The DNA for the CDR3 is TGCGCCAGCAGCCGATCAGGGCAGGCCTTCTCCTACGAGCAGTACTTC.

A remark on this clone: The sample contains more than one DNA sequence encoding this CDR3. The rearrangement uses TRBV7-9 and TRBJ2-7, with 14 bases matching TRBD2. The CDR3 runs 15 residues. V shed 6 bases, J shed 3 bases, and the junction held 4 bases outside the gene matches. In germline, CDR1 is SEHNR, CDR2 FQNEAQ (reference sequence). CDR3 nucleotides: TGTGCCAGCAGTTTGGGGACTAGCGGGAGCTACGAGCAGTACTTC. This gives the protein CASSLGTSGSYEQYF.

This clone occurred once. V and J are TRBV4-2 and TRBJ2-3; D is unclear. This CDR3 comprises 15 residues. Germline loops: CDR1 LGHNA, CDR2 YNFKEQ. Trimming took 0 bases from V and 6 from J, leaving 13 bases between them. Written as DNA, the CDR3 is TGTGCCAGCAGCCAAGACACAGCCGCTGGTGATACGCAGTATTTT. Translated: CASSQDTAAGDTQYF.

The genes are TRBV7-2 and TRBJ2-1, with D maybe TRBD2 (5 bases). The CDR3 has 15 amino acids. Per the germline V gene, CDR1 is SGHTA and CDR2 is FQGNSA. V was cut by 5 bases and J by 0 bases, with 11 bases left in between. CDR3 DNA sequence: TGTGCCAGCAGCCCAACGAGGGACTCCTACAATGAGCAGTTCTTC. This sequence encodes CASSPTRDSYNEQFF.

This sequence joins TRBV7-8 and TRBJ2-6; 7 bases are a match to TRBD1. The CDR3 length is 15 residues. The germline CDR1 and CDR2 sequences are SGHVS and FQNEAQ. V gave up 5 bases and J gave up 2 bases; unmatched junction bases: 3. The CDR3 region has the DNA TGTGCCAGCAGCGCCGGGACAGCTGGGGCCAACGTCCTGACTTTC. Translation gives CASSAGTAGANVLTF.

V is TRBV1 and J is TRBJ2-2; no check of the table's D call, TRBD2, against the DNA was made. TRBV1 is annotated as a pseudogene. This CDR3 spans 16 amino acids. CDR3 residues: CTSSHISGSRTGELFF. CDR3 nucleotide sequence: TGCACCAGCAGCCACATTAGCGGGAGCAGGACCGGGGAGCTGTTTTTT.

The chain recombines TRBV10-2 with TRBJ1-1; 8 nucleotides line up with TRBD1. The germline gives CDR1 WSHSY, CDR2 SAAADI. V lost 5 bases to trimming and J lost 11 bases; unmatched junction nucleotides: 13. The CDR3 runs 14 residues. This CDR3 is CASSHRTGWGEAFF. CDR3 sequence (DNA): TGCGCCAGCAGTCATAGGACAGGGTGGGGCGAGGCTTTCTTT.

This chain links TRBV7-2 with TRBJ2-7, with D possibly matching TRBD2 (7 bases). Trimming removed 4 bases at V and 2 bases at J, with 12 bases between. CDR1 and CDR2 (germline): SGHTA, FQGNSA. This CDR3 is 14 amino acids long. The chain's CDR3 is CASSSRGGPYEQYV. The CDR3 DNA reads as TGTGCCAGCAGCTCAAGGGGGGGGCCCTACGAGCAGTACGTC.

This chain joins TRBV19 and TRBJ1-1, with D uncertain. The CDR3 sequence is 15 residues long. Germline V CDR1 and CDR2: LNHDA, SQIVND (reference sequence). The germline V and J ends were trimmed by 3 bases and 3 bases, with 14 bases remaining between them. The CDR3 here is CASSIGGGGYTEAFF. CDR3 nucleotide sequence: TGTGCCAGTAGTATTGGCGGCGGAGGTTACACTGAAGCTTTCTTT.

The chain links TRBV7-8 to TRBJ2-7, with 13 bases matching TRBD2. Germline V gives CDR1 SGHVS, CDR2 FQNEAQ. V shed 5 bases, J shed 0 bases, and the junction held 10 bases outside the gene matches. The CDR3 is 18 amino acids. The CDR3 DNA reads as TGTGCCAGCAGCCCGGGGACTAGCGGGATGGTTCTCTCCTACGAGCAGTACGTC. This translates into CASSPGTSGMVLSYEQYV.

The chain recombines TRBV10-3 with TRBJ1-1; 12 bases fit TRBD1. Germline lookup yields CDR1 ENHRY and CDR2 SYGVKD. V was pared by 6 bases and J by 2 bases, with 4 bases of the junction left unmatched. The CDR3 extends over 15 amino acids. The CDR3 loop reads CAIRGDRGLNTEAFF. CDR3 coding DNA: TGTGCCATCAGGGGGGACAGGGGGCTTAACACTGAAGCTTTCTTT.

CDR3 in DNA: TGTGCCAGCAGCTTGGACAGGGGTGGAAACACCATATATTTT. The encoded protein is CASSLDRGGNTIYF. V is TRBV5-6 and J is TRBJ1-3; TRBD1 matches at 7 bases. Per the germline V gene, CDR1 is SGHDT and CDR2 is YYEEEE. The CDR3 contains 14 residues. With V trimmed by 0 bases and J by 3 bases, 0 bases remained unmatched.

This clone was picked up one time. The V call is TRBV28, the J call TRBJ2-7; possibly TRBD2 for D (5 bases). From germline, CDR1 is MDHEN and CDR2 SYDVKM. The CDR3 covers 15 residues. V was trimmed by 2 bases and J by 5 bases, leaving 16 bases between them. The CDR3, as DNA: TGTGCCAGCAGTTTACTCGAGGGAAGGGCCAACGAGCAGTACTTC. Translated: CASSLLEGRANEQYF.

The chain has TRBV5-6 and TRBJ2-7; a weak D match, TRBD2 (5 bases). The germline V gene encodes CDR1 SGHDT and CDR2 YYEEEE. This CDR3 spans 12 amino acids. Trimming stripped 4 bases from V and 5 bases from J, with 10 bases between. The CDR3, as DNA: TGTGCCAGCAGCCATACTAGGAACGAGCAGTACTTC. As protein: CASSHTRNEQYF.

This rearrangement joins TRBV5-4 to TRBJ2-1; 12 positions agree with TRBD2. The CDR3 length is 16 residues. The germline V gene encodes CDR1 SGHNT and CDR2 YYREEE (reference sequence). The ends lost 4 bases at V and 10 bases at J; junction bases unmatched: 12. CDR3 nucleotide sequence: TGTGCCAGCAGCGAGGGGACTAGCGGGCCCCCGGGGGAGCAGTTCTTC. Protein: CASSEGTSGPPGEQFF.

CDR3 sequence reads: CASSTRLAYEQYV. CDR3 in DNA: TGTGCCAGCAGCACTCGACTAGCCTACGAGCAGTACGTC. The chain uses TRBV7-2 and TRBJ2-7; maybe TRBD2 (6 bases). The CDR3 is made up of 13 amino acids. The V and J ends lost 5 bases and 2 bases respectively, with 10 bases between them. The germline CDR1 and CDR2 sequences are SGHTA and FQGNSA.

The table lists this clone with a count of one. The V and J genes are TRBV4-1 and TRBJ1-2; 10 nucleotides align to TRBD1. Germline V CDR1 and CDR2: MGHRA, YSYEKL. This CDR3 is 16 amino acids long. V trimming: 4 bases; J trimming: 8 bases; junction bases outside the gene matches: 13. CDR3 loop: CASSRSPGQGREGYTF. In DNA, the CDR3 is TGCGCCAGCAGCCGTTCTCCGGGACAGGGGCGGGAAGGCTACACCTTC.

This clone was seen only a few times. J is TRBJ1-5 and V is TRBV19; TRBD1 might be the D (6 bases). Per germline, CDR1 LNHDA and CDR2 SQIVND (reference sequence). The length of the CDR3 is 13 residues. V gave up 3 bases and J gave up 7 bases, with 10 bases separating them. CDR3 sequence: CASSMGGLQPQHF. CDR3 in DNA: TGTGCCAGTAGTATGGGGGGGCTGCAGCCCCAGCATTTT.

This chain joins TRBV5-4 and TRBJ2-7; 7 bases are shared with TRBD1. Germline trimming cut 3 bases from V and 2 bases from J; bases unmatched to any gene: 2. Germline loops: CDR1 SGHNT, CDR2 YYREEE (reference sequence). This CDR3 comprises 13 residues. CDR3 region: CASSWGTAYEQYF. The CDR3 DNA is TGTGCCAGCAGCTGGGGGACAGCCTACGAGCAGTACTTC.

The chain combines TRBV10-3 with TRBJ2-7, with 8 positions matching TRBD1. This CDR3 region has 13 residues. Germline V gene sequence: CDR1 ENHRY, CDR2 SYGVKD. The V segment lost 4 bases and the J segment 4 bases; nucleotides outside the gene matches: 3. CDR3 residues: CAISVDREYEQYF. The CDR3 region has the DNA TGTGCCATCAGTGTGGACAGGGAGTACGAGCAGTACTTC.

The rearrangement uses TRBV19 and TRBJ2-1; weak D call: TRBD2 (6 bases). CDR1 LNHDA and CDR2 SQIVND come from the germline V gene (reference sequence). Deletions cut 3 bases from V and 8 bases from J, with 11 bases between. The CDR3 totals 13 residues. The CDR3 protein is CASSIWLAYEQFF. The CDR3 coding sequence is TGTGCCAGTAGTATCTGGCTAGCGTATGAGCAGTTCTTC.

CDR3 sequence: CASSFVQVNTGELFF. The DNA for the CDR3 is TGTGCCAGCAGCTTCGTCCAGGTCAACACCGGGGAGCTGTTTTTT. The V and J genes are TRBV7-2 and TRBJ2-2, with D hard to call. The germline CDR1 and CDR2 sequences are SGHTA and FQGNSA. Between the trimmed V and J ends, which lost 3 bases and 2 bases, there was a span of 10 bases. This CDR3 comprises 15 residues.

The gene calls are TRBV7-3 and TRBJ2-1; 7 bases are a match to TRBD2. The CDR3 consists of 16 residues. Germline loops: CDR1 SGHTA, CDR2 FQGTGA. V dropped 3 bases and J dropped 4; count of bases not matched to a gene: 9. CDR3 amino acids: CASSFLPSGEYNEQFF. The CDR3 bases are TGTGCCAGCAGCTTCCTTCCTAGCGGAGAGTACAATGAGCAGTTCTTC. The full variable domain, with the rest looked up from reference TRBV7-3 and TRBJ2-1, is GAGVSQTPSNKVTEKGKYVELRCDPISGHTALYWYRQSLGQGPEFLIYFQGTGAADDSGLPNDRFFAVRPEGSVSTLKIQRTERGDSAVYLCASSFLPSGEYNEQFFGPGTRLTVL.

A few counts support this clone. The J gene is TRBJ2-1, the V gene TRBV18; TRBD2 aligns across 7 bases. This CDR3 is built from 16 residues. After removal of 0 bases from V and 3 bases from J, the junction contained 5 bases not matched to a gene. From germline, CDR1 is KGHSH and CDR2 LQKENI. The chain's CDR3 is CASSPPRGEGYNEQFF. The CDR3 region has the DNA TGTGCCAGCTCACCACCACGGGGGGAGGGCTACAATGAGCAGTTCTTC.

The chain employs TRBV6-5 and TRBJ2-3; TRBD2 agrees at 9 bases. The ends lost 1 base at V and 7 bases at J; junction bases unmatched: 6. CDR3 length equals 15 residues. Germline V gene sequence: CDR1 MNHEY, CDR2 SVGAGI. The chain's CDR3 is CASSYWREGRYTQYF. The CDR3 DNA reads as TGTGCCAGCAGTTACTGGCGGGAGGGCCGTTATACGCAGTATTTT.

This chain uses TRBV2 with TRBJ1-2, with 8 positions matching TRBD1. The germline gives CDR1 SNHLY, CDR2 FYNNEI. The V gene end was trimmed by 4 bases and the J gene end by 7 bases; junction bases not matched to a gene: 11. This CDR3 is 15 amino acids long. The chain's CDR3 is CASSVDRVLIFGYTF. For the CDR3, the DNA is TGTGCCAGCAGTGTGGACAGGGTCTTAATTTTTGGCTACACCTTC.

The J gene is TRBJ2-7, the V gene TRBV27; 11 bases match TRBD1. The J segment lost 1 base and the V segment lost 4 bases, leaving 3 bases of the junction unmatched. Per the germline V gene, CDR1 is MNHEY and CDR2 is SMNVEV (reference sequence). The CDR3 has 15 residues. CDR3 sequence: CASSWGTGGSYEQYF. The CDR3 region has the DNA TGTGCCAGCAGTTGGGGGACAGGGGGTTCCTACGAGCAGTACTTC.

J is TRBJ2-2 and V is TRBV6-5; TRBD2 matches at 8 bases. The V gene end was trimmed by 2 bases and the J gene end by 5 bases; junction bases not matched to a gene: 4. The CDR3 loop spans 15 amino acids. The germline V gene has CDR1 MNHEY and CDR2 SVGAGI. This chain's CDR3 is CASSYGAGGTGELFF. The CDR3 DNA is TGTGCCAGCAGTTACGGGGCGGGAGGTACCGGGGAGCTGTTTTTT.